The sequence of this TCR beta chain was determined in a study of cytomegalovirus exposure and HLA in healthy donors (dated by TCRdb to the late 2010s). Concerning the study at large: An earlier analysis of some 550 of the donors reported 250 to 300 Gb of sequence data and some 100 million unique TCR beta sequences from approximately 180 million T cells. Alongside the repertoire data, information on donor age, sex, ethnicity and CMV serostatus was compiled. Every repertoire in the discovery cohort had been generated on one and the same sequencing platform. HLA typing included class I and class II loci at four-digit resolution. Of the approximately 400 genotyped donors, about 80% fell in the genetic ancestry cluster associated with self-reported Caucasian donors. Among roughly 400 genotyped donors of the cohort, an average of about 220,000 unique TCR beta nucleotide sequences was sequenced per donor, of which about 19% were non-productive. Because of strong linkage in the cohort, roughly five DR-DQ haplotypes were treated as single units for association and clustering. Using immunosequencing, the study profiled T cell repertoires from some 670 subjects and related those repertoires to cytomegalovirus serostatus. An early release that covered about 600 HLA-typed donors contained 300 to 350 gigabases of sequencing data and tens of millions of unique TCR sequences. The aim of the study was to test whether cataloging public T cell receptors could identify signatures of past pathogen exposure. A separate validation cohort of over a hundred different subjects was used in addition to the 666-subject first cohort. In a later genetic analysis, genome-wide SNP genotypes for about 65% of the 666 donors were used, and that subset was treated as a discovery cohort. In the later analysis, no new phenotypic data were used to find candidate immune exposures; instead, reliance was placed on TCR beta sequences and their occurrence across donors. To predict cytomegalovirus infection status, the study combined high-throughput TCR immunosequencing, statistical association of individual TCRs with disease status, and machine learning. In a later analysis, previously published TCR beta repertoires from some 640 donors were re-analyzed and high-resolution HLA genotyping was added so that TCR occurrence patterns could be studied. The number of typed donors differed by locus: about 629-630 for A, B, C, DRB1 and DQB1; roughly 510 for DQA1; about 600 for DPA1; and some 450 for DPB1. In an earlier analysis of more than 550 of the donors, high-throughput TCR beta sequencing was used to judge whether each TCR beta V gene segment behaved as functional or pseudogenic.

Library construction relied on the immunoSEQ multiplex PCR assay. For the multiplex PCR, a mixture combining 60 forward primers for TCR Vbeta segments and 13 reverse primers for TCR Jbeta segments was used. The CDR3 region of rearranged TCR beta genes was amplified from genomic DNA with a multiplex PCR assay. On the Illumina HiSeq System, the amplified TCR beta libraries were sequenced as 87-base-pair reads. The authors' analysis ran thus. A later analysis counted about 80 million unique TCR beta chains across the 550 to 700 repertoires, and 9 million to 14 million of these chains were shared by at least two donors. Raw reads were error-corrected and collapsed into unique sequences with a nearest-neighbor algorithm that merged closely related sequences to remove PCR and sequencing errors. V, D and J gene segments were assigned by aligning CDR3 sequences to IMGT reference sequences. For a sequence to be retained, a match of at least six nucleotides was required to both a V gene segment and a J gene segment. A rearrangement counted as productive if the CDR3 had no stop codons and remained in frame with V and J, and every other rearrangement counted as non-productive. Following IMGT convention, CDR3 was defined as the stretch from the second conserved V-encoded cysteine to the conserved J-encoded phenylalanine. In an earlier analysis of more than 550 of the donors, sequences lacking an unambiguous match to a single V gene segment were excluded. An earlier analysis of a few hundred of the donors called V segments functional above 56.7% productive rearrangements and segregating when the between-donor standard deviation exceeded 5%. A statistical classification framework was built for diagnosing cytomegalovirus status from the catalog of TCR beta chain sequences. In a later analysis, TCR nucleotide sequences were compared against IMGT/GENE-DB human TR gene sequences so that V and J genes could be assigned. A later analysis assigned CDR3 sequences and most-parsimonious VDJ recombination scenarios with the TCRdist pipeline. In a later analysis, each TCR beta chain was defined by its CDR3 amino acid sequence together with its V-gene family, and reads without a unique V-gene family were excluded. To address suspected cross-contamination and a sequencing artifact, a later analysis removed approximately 590 highly shared, low-generation-probability nucleotide sequences. For each public chain, a later analysis derived a clonal expansion index from normalized ranks of inferred template counts within each repertoire. In a later analysis, generation probabilities were computed using a VDJ recombination model fitted to out-of-frame rearrangements, and the results were checked against IGoR. In a later analysis, TCR-TCR, TCR-HLA and TCR-CMV co-occurrence was scored with hypergeometric tests, and a repertoire-size bias correction was applied to TCR pairs. To estimate false discovery rates, a later analysis permuted the HLA or CMV assignments 20 times. In a later analysis, co-occurring TCRs were grouped with DBSCAN, and TCRdist sequence similarity was added when clustering was performed within HLA-allele-positive subsets. Repertoires with fewer than 30,000 or more than 120,000 public chains were left out of co-occurrence clustering, as were roughly five repertoires with anomalous nucleotide sharing. TCRdb stores this immuneACCESS table with in-frame sequences only. Part of the clones is absent; in the studies checked, under half of the shortfall reflects unresolved V genes, and no reason is known for the rest. The DNA gave D and trimming, while V, J and clone size come from that table. In all, the sample holds 180,000 or so clones, and roughly 87% of those were seen once. The top ten constitute about 1.6% of the sample.

The CDR3 contains 14 residues, cysteine and phenylalanine counted. CDR3 DNA is the only sequence kept; it has 42 bases, read in frame from the first base. V loses 2 bases, J loses 4 bases, and the germline ends lie 13 bases apart. Taken from the germline V gene, the CDR1 and CDR2 loops are SGHRS and YFSETQ. In total, over 600 healthy bone marrow donors made up the cohort. At the time of sampling, every cohort member was nominally healthy, though immune exposures that went unrecorded were likely present. The donor tested CMV seronegative, placing the donor among the 352 seronegative members of the cohort. A peripheral blood sample was provided by each donor, and peripheral blood mononuclear cells were used for TCR beta sequencing. The Qiagen DNeasy Blood Extraction Kit was used to extract genomic DNA from the blood cell samples. This clone was found a few times. Its antigen is unknown. No much larger clonotype is one base removed from it; base qualities were not supplied.

The full study reports these points: While some public TCRs were present in many individuals, most TCR sequences turned up only very rarely across donors. Three of the identified cytomegalovirus-associated TCR beta chains were confirmed in vitro to be specific for cytomegalovirus antigens. Several of the top co-occurrence clusters appeared to be linked to parvovirus B19, influenza, CMV and Epstein-Barr virus, according to a later analysis. Because counts were too low, 15 to 20 rarely observed V segments, including chromosome 9 orphons, were excluded from the earlier analysis of several hundred of the donors. Compared with equally common non-associated chains, HLA-associated TCR beta chains in a later analysis were more clonally expanded and had lower generation probabilities. In a later genetic analysis, a missense DCLRE1C variant was associated with V-gene and J-gene trimming of TCR beta chains, and the association was replicated in an independent cohort. The presence/absence analyses assumed that sequencing depth was roughly uniform across donors, and that assumption may not be true. Specific HLA alleles were associated with over 15,000 TCR beta sequences at a false discovery rate of 0.05 in a later analysis. Some IMGT-functional V segments, including TRBV6-2 and TRBV6-3, could not be told apart with the 87-base-pair reads, so those segments were excluded. Correlated functional status among segregating V segments might be attributable to linkage disequilibrium, but an unknown experimental factor could not be ruled out. A further reported finding was that TCR beta sequences accurately predicted the HLA-A and HLA-B alleles for most subjects in the first cohort. HLA typing was unavailable for some donors at each locus, so association tests used only the typed subset. The authors suggested that the approach could potentially be generalized to other disease states and immunological phenotypes. In a later analysis, the rate of TCR association differed among HLA loci, with DRB1 alleles having the most associated TCRs and HLA-C alleles having the fewest. Compared with the approximately 600-donor mean, donors in an Asian-associated ancestry cluster had fewer N-insertions in productive TCRs, according to a later genetic analysis. The study listed 164 TCR beta chains as associated with cytomegalovirus. For the cohort, immune exposure information was limited to CMV serostatus. A group of highly shared sequence variants was considered likely to be a technical artifact of the sequencing pipeline. In an earlier analysis of about 600 of the donors, most TCR beta V segments appeared in productive rearrangements about 90% or about 30% of the time, broadly matching IMGT annotations. Cytomegalovirus status was reported to be diagnosed by the classifier with high specificity and sensitivity in both the original and validation cohorts. In this cohort, only TCR beta chains were sequenced, and detectable features were limited by the absence of alpha or paired-chain data. Most CMV-associated TCR beta chains appeared to be HLA-restricted in a later analysis, and the HLA associations seemed to be driven largely by CMV exposure. When HLA alleles, especially DR and DQ, strongly co-occurred, TCR associations were difficult to assign to individual alleles.

The sample comprised PBMCs. The sequence derives from a man aged 35 to 55 in good health and CMV-seronegative. The chain is assembled from TRBV5-1 and TRBJ2-7, with TRBD2 perhaps the D gene, on 5 matching bases. CDR3 loop: CASSFSRGGYEQYF. The DNA sequence is TGCGCCAGCAGCTTTTCCCGGGGTGGTTACGAGCAGTACTTC. With all but the CDR3 taken from the reference TRBV5-1 and TRBJ2-7 genes, the full variable domain is: KAGVTQTPRYLIKTRGQQVTLSCSPISGHRSVSWYQQTPGQGLQFLFEYFSETQRNKGNFPGRFSGRQFSNSRSEMNVSTLELGDSALYLCASSFSRGGYEQYFGPGTRLTVT.